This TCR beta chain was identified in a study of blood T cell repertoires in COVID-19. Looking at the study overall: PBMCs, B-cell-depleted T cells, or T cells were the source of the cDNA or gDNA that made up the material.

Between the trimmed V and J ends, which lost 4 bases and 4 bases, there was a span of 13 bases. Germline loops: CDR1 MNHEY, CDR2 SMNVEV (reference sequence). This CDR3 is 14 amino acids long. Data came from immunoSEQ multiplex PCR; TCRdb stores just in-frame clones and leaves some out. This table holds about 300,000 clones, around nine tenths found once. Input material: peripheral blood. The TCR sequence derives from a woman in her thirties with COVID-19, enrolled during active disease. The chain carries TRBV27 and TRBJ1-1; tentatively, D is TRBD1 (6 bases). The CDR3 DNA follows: TGTGCCAGCAGTTCGGGACATCAGGGCACTGAAGCTTTCTTT. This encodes CASSSGHQGTEAFF.